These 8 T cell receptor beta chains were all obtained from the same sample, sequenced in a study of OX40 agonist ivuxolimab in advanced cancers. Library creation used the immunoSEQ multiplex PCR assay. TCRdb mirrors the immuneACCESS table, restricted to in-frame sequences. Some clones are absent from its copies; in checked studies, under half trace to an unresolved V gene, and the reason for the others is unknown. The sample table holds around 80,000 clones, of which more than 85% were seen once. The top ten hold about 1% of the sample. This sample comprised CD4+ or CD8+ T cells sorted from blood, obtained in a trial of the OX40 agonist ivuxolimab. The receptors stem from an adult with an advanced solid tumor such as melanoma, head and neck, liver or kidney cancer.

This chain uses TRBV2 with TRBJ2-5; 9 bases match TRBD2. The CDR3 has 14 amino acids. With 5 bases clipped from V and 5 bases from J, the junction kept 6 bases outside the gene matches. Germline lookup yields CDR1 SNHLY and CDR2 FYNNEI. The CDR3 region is CASSTGLARETQYF. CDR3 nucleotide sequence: TGTGCCAGCAGTACGGGACTAGCCAGGGAGACCCAGTACTTC.

The CDR3 DNA follows: TGTGCCTGGAGTCGGGGCCAGCTACCGACGGCTTTCTTT. Residues: CAWSRGQLPTAFF. This chain links TRBV30 with TRBJ1-1; the D gene is possibly TRBD1 (5 bases). CDR1 is GTSNPN and CDR2 is SVGIG in the germline V gene (reference sequence). The germline V and J ends were trimmed by 2 bases and 11 bases, with 18 bases remaining between them. This CDR3 comprises 13 residues.

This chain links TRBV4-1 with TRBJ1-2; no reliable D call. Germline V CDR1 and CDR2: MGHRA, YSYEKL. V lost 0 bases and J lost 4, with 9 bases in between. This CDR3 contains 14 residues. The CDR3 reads CASSQDTGSYGYTF. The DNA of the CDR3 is TGCGCCAGCAGCCAAGATACGGGGAGCTATGGCTACACCTTC.

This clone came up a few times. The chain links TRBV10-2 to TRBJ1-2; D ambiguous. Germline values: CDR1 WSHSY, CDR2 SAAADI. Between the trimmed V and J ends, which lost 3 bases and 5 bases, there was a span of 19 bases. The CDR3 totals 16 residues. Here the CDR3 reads CASSDMGLGLSYGYTF. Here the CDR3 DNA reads TGCGCCAGCAGTGATATGGGCCTGGGCCTCTCATATGGCTACACCTTC.

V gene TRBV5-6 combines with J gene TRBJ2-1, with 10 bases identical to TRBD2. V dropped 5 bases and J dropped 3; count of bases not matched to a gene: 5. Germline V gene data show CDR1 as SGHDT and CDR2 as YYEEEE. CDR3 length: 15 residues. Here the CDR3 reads CASRNGLADYNEQFF. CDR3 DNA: TGTGCCAGCAGGAACGGACTAGCGGACTACAATGAGCAGTTCTTC.

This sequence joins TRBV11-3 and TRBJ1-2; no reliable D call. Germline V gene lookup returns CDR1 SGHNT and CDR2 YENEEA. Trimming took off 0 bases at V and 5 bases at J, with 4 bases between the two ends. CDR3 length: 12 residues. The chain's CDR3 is CASSLDGYGYTF. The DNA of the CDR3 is TGTGCCAGCAGCTTAGACGGATATGGCTACACCTTC.

The CDR3 sequence is CASSPRGRDSPLHF. The DNA for the CDR3 is TGTGCCAGCTCACCCAGGGGGCGGGATTCACCCCTCCACTTT. The gene calls are TRBV18 and TRBJ1-6; 8 bases are shared with TRBD1. Unmatched junction bases numbered 3, after V lost 3 bases and J lost 8 bases. The CDR3 is 14 amino acids. CDR1 is KGHSH, CDR2 LQKENI, per germline.

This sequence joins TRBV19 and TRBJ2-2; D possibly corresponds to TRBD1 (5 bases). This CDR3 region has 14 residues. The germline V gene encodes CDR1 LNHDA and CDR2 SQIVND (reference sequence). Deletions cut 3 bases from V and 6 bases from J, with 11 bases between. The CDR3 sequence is CASSMQGFSGELFF. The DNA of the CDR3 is TGTGCCAGTAGTATGCAGGGATTCTCCGGGGAGCTGTTTTTT. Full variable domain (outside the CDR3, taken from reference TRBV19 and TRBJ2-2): DGGITQSPKYLFRKEGQNVTLSCEQNLNHDAMYWYRQDPGQGLRLIYYSQIVNDFQKGDIAEGYSVSREKKESFPLTVTSAQKNPTAFYLCASSMQGFSGELFFGEGSRLTVL.